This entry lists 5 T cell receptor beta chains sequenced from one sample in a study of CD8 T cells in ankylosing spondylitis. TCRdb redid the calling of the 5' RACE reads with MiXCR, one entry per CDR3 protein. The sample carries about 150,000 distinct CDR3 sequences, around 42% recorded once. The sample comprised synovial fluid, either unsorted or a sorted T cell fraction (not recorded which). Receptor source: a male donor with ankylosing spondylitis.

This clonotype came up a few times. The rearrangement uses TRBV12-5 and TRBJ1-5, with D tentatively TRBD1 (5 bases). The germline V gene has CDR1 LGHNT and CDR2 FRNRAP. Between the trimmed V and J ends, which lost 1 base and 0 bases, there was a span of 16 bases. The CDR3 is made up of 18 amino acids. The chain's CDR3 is CASGLDRKIPYSNQPQHF. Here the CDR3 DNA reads TGTGCTAGTGGTTTGGACAGGAAAATACCATATAGCAATCAGCCCCAGCATTTT.

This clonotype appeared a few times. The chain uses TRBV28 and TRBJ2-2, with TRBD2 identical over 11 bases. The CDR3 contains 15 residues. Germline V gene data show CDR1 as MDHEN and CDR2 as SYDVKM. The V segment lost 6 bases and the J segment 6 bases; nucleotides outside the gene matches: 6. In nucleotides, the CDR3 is TGTGCCAGCAGCCTACTAGCGGGAGTCCCCGGGGAGCTGTTTTTT. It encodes CASSLLAGVPGELFF.

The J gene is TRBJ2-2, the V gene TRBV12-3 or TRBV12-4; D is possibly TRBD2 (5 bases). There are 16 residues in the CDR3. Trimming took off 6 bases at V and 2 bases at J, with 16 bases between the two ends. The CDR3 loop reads CASRASLGPNTGELFF. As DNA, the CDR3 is TGTGCCAGCAGAGCTAGCTTAGGCCCCAACACCGGGGAGCTGTTTTTT.

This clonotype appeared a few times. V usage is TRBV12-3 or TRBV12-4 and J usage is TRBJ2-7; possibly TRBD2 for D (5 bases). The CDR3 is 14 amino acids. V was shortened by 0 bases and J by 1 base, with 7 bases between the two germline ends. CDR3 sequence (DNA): TGTGCCAGCAGTTTAGCGGGAGCTTCCTACGAGCAGTACTTC. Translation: CASSLAGASYEQYF.

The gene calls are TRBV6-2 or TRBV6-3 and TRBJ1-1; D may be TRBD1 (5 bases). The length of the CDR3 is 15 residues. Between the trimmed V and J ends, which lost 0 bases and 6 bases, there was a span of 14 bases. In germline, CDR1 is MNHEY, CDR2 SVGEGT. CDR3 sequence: CASSYSIGGVAEAFF. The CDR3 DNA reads TGTGCCAGCAGTTACTCGATTGGGGGTGTCGCTGAAGCTTTCTTT.